Reported below is one T cell receptor beta chain. The source of the sample is a study of blood T cell repertoires in COVID-19. The overall study: Acute and convalescent COVID-19 specimens originated in the United States, Italy and Spain. Sample material is recorded as cDNA or gDNA derived from T cells, B-cell-depleted T cells, or PBMCs.

Original methodology: Cell counts per sample came from amplifying reference gene primers. Assay used: immunoSEQ multiplex PCR; TCRdb lists only in-frame clones, some missing. V and J calls and clone size are given by that table; D and trimming were obtained from the DNA. Among about 270,000 clones listed, about nine tenths were seen once. Germline loops: CDR1 SEHNR, CDR2 FQNEAQ (reference sequence). J was trimmed by 5 bases and V by 8 bases; bases with no gene match: 4. The CDR3 covers 15 residues. The chain has TRBV7-9 and TRBJ2-1; 15 bases match TRBD2. The sample was peripheral blood. The sequence was collected from a woman aged 55-69 years who had recovered from COVID-19. The CDR3 here is CASLRTSGGDNEQFF. The CDR3 bases are TGTGCCAGCCTCCGGACTAGCGGGGGGGACAATGAGCAGTTCTTC.